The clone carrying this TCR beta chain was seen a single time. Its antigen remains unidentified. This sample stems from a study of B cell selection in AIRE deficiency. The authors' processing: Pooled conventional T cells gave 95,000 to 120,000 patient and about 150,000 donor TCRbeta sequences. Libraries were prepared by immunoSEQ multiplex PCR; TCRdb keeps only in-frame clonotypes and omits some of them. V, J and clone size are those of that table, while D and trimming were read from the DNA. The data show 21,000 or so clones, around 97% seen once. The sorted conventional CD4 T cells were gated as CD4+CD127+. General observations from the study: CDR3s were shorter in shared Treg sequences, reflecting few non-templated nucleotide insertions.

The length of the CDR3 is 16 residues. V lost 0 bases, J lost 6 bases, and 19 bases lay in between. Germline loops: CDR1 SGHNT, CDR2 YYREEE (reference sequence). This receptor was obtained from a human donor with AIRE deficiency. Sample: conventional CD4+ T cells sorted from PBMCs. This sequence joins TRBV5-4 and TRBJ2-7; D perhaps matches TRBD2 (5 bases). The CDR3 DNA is TGTGCCAGCAGCTTGGGCGGGTCGGCTAGCAAAGGCGAGCAGTACTTC. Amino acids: CASSLGGSASKGEQYF.